This entry lists 18 T cell receptor beta chains sequenced from one sample in a study of response to subunit inactivated influenza vaccine. TCRdb re-called the RT-PCR reads with MiXCR, one entry per CDR3 protein. Of over 750,000 distinct CDR3 sequences listed, about 20% are singletons. The source was PBMCs from blood, collected 5 to 6 days after vaccination. These receptors came from a man aged 50-60 years who received an inactivated influenza vaccine.

The CDR3 bases are TGTGCCAGCTCCGGTGGTCCCGGCAGGACCTACGAGCAGTACTTC. This translates into CASSGGPGRTYEQYF. The chain carries TRBV18 and TRBJ2-7; no clear D gene. Germline V gene data show CDR1 as KGHSH and CDR2 as LQKENI. The CDR3 loop spans 15 amino acids. The germline V and J ends were trimmed by 6 bases and 2 bases, with 17 bases remaining between them.

This clonotype was recorded at least ten times. The chain links TRBV6-2 or TRBV6-3 to TRBJ2-5; D possibly corresponds to TRBD2 (6 bases). The germline gives CDR1 MNHEY, CDR2 SVGEGT. V was pared by 4 bases and J by 5 bases, with 11 bases between. The CDR3 has 13 residues. CDR3 nucleotide sequence: TGTGCCAGCAGTTGGGACTGGCCGGAGACCCAGTACTTC. Protein: CASSWDWPETQYF.

This chain connects TRBV12-3 or TRBV12-4 to TRBJ2-2, with D tentatively TRBD1 or TRBD2 (5 bases each). V was pared by 2 bases and J by 5 bases, with 12 bases between. The CDR3 sequence is 15 residues long. The CDR3 region has the DNA TGTGCCAGCAGTTTAATTCTTGGGGGTACCGGGGAGCTGTTTTTT. It translates to CASSLILGGTGELFF.

This chain connects TRBV9 to TRBJ1-3; D is uncertain. V was pared by 3 bases and J by 2 bases, with 9 bases between. The germline V gene has CDR1 SGDLS and CDR2 YYNGEE. The CDR3 loop spans 14 amino acids. The CDR3 loop reads CASSGGEAGNTIYF. The CDR3 DNA reads as TGTGCCAGCAGCGGAGGCGAGGCTGGAAACACCATATATTTT.

V and J are TRBV7-9 and TRBJ1-4; the match to TRBD1 covers 8 bases. The CDR3 extends over 15 amino acids. Losses at the gene ends were 5 bases for V and 3 bases for J; bases not matched to a gene: 5. Per the germline V gene, CDR1 is SEHNR and CDR2 is FQNEAQ (reference sequence). Here the CDR3 reads CASSKDRGSNEKLFF. The CDR3 coding sequence is TGTGCCAGCAGCAAAGACAGGGGTTCTAATGAAAAACTGTTTTTT.

The CDR3 loop reads CASSLAGVSEAFF. The CDR3 region has the DNA TGTGCCAGCAGCTTAGCGGGAGTTTCGGAAGCTTTCTTT. V is TRBV7-9 and J is TRBJ1-1; D ambiguous. CDR1 and CDR2 (germline): SEHNR, FQNEAQ (reference sequence). This CDR3 has 13 amino acids. V was cut by 0 bases and J by 8 bases, with 10 bases left in between.

The rearrangement links TRBV6-1 to TRBJ2-6; D unresolved. This CDR3 comprises 14 residues. Trimming left V 4 bases short and J 0 bases short, with 4 bases between. Germline loops: CDR1 MNHNS, CDR2 SASEGT. For the CDR3, the DNA is TGTGCCAGCAGTGTTGCCTCTGGGGCCAACGTCCTGACTTTC. Its translation: CASSVASGANVLTF.

The chain links TRBV10-3 to TRBJ2-3, with 9 bases fitting TRBD2. The CDR3 runs to 15 residues. Unmatched junction bases numbered 8, after V lost 6 bases and J lost 4 bases. The germline V gene encodes CDR1 ENHRY and CDR2 SYGVKD. Here the CDR3 reads CAIRAAGGGADTQYF. CDR3 DNA sequence: TGTGCCATCAGAGCAGCGGGGGGAGGCGCAGATACGCAGTATTTT.

This clonotype was found a few times. The rearrangement uses TRBV12-3 or TRBV12-4 and TRBJ2-1; 9 nucleotides align to TRBD2. This CDR3 is built from 15 residues. J lost 10 bases, V lost 3 bases, and 10 bases had no gene match. CDR3 sequence: CASSFLSSGGREQFF. Here the CDR3 DNA reads TGTGCCAGCAGTTTTCTCAGTAGCGGGGGCCGCGAGCAGTTCTTC.

The chain couples TRBV25-1 to TRBJ2-5; D is unresolved. The CDR3 is 14 residues long. CDR1 is MGHDK, CDR2 SYGVNS, per germline. V lost 4 bases, J lost 2 bases, and 11 bases lay in between. Written as DNA, the CDR3 is TGTGCCAGCAGTGGAGTCTATCCGCAAGAGACCCAGTACTTC. This translates into CASSGVYPQETQYF.

The J gene is TRBJ2-4, the V gene TRBV5-1; 11 nucleotides line up with TRBD2. The V segment lost 0 bases and the J segment 1 base; nucleotides outside the gene matches: 3. This CDR3 has 17 amino acids. Germline loops: CDR1 SGHRS, CDR2 YFSETQ. The CDR3 spells CASSLGGLADAKNIQYF. CDR3 nucleotide sequence: TGCGCCAGCAGCTTGGGGGGACTAGCGGACGCCAAAAACATTCAGTACTTC.

This clonotype was seen more than once but under ten times. The chain uses TRBV12-3 or TRBV12-4 and TRBJ1-2; D not certain. The CDR3 runs to 15 residues. Trimming pared 8 bases from V and 5 bases from J, leaving 21 bases between. In nucleotides, the CDR3 is TGTGCCAGCGGCTCCAGGAGAGGGCAATTTTATGGCTACACCTTC. This encodes CASGSRRGQFYGYTF.

This chain joins TRBV29-1 and TRBJ1-1; D gene ambiguous. This CDR3 has 12 amino acids. From germline, CDR1 is SQVTM and CDR2 ANQGSEA. The V gene lost 6 bases and the J gene lost 6 bases, with 14 bases spanning the gap. CDR3 nucleotides: TGCAGCGTCGGAAAAAAAGGGTCTGAAGCTTTCTTT. It translates to CSVGKKGSEAFF.

The rearrangement uses TRBV6-2 or TRBV6-3 and TRBJ2-1; D uncertain. Looked up from germline, CDR1 is MNHEY and CDR2 is SVGEGT. This CDR3 is built from 15 residues. The V end was cut by 2 bases, the J end by 9 bases, with 17 bases between. CDR3 region: CASSYRKSMTGEQFF. The DNA for the CDR3 is TGTGCCAGCAGTTACAGGAAAAGTATGACGGGTGAGCAGTTCTTC.

This sequence joins TRBV6-5 and TRBJ1-1; no clear D. V lost 4 bases, J lost 3 bases, and 12 bases lay in between. In germline, CDR1 is MNHEY, CDR2 SVGAGI. CDR3 length: 14 amino acids. CDR3 region: CASSSRGTYTEAFF. As DNA, the CDR3 is TGTGCCAGCAGTTCCAGAGGCACTTACACTGAAGCTTTCTTT.

This clonotype was found a few times. This rearrangement joins TRBV5-6 to TRBJ2-4; TRBD2 agrees at 11 bases. In germline, CDR1 is SGHDT, CDR2 YYEEEE. The CDR3 is 18 residues long. V gave up 1 base and J gave up 0 bases; unmatched junction bases: 6. This chain's CDR3 is CASSLSRLAGLAKNIQYF. The CDR3 bases are TGTGCCAGCAGCTTGTCGAGACTAGCGGGACTAGCCAAAAACATTCAGTACTTC.

The CDR3 region is CASSQESTVRTEAFF. The CDR3 bases are TGCGCCAGCAGCCAAGAGTCAACAGTAAGGACTGAAGCTTTCTTT. The rearrangement joins TRBV4-3 to TRBJ1-1; D remains unclear. Trimming cost V 0 bases and J 5 bases, with 13 bases left between them. In germline, CDR1 is LGHNA, CDR2 YSLEER. This CDR3 has 15 residues.

The rearrangement uses TRBV3-1 and TRBJ2-2; the D gene could be TRBD1 or TRBD2 (5 bases each). V lost 7 bases and J lost 9, with 9 bases in between. Looked up from germline, CDR1 is LGHDT and CDR2 is YNNKEL (reference sequence). The CDR3 is made up of 11 amino acids. The CDR3 protein is CASMRGRELFF. The CDR3 DNA follows: TGTGCCAGCATGAGGGGCAGGGAGCTGTTTTTT.